What follows are 29 T cell receptor beta chains derived from one specimen sequenced in a study of blood T cell repertoires in COVID-19. The repertoire was sequenced with immunoSEQ multiplex PCR; TCRdb's copy has only in-frame clones and lacks some. The table includes about 240,000 clones, more than 75% detected once. Sequenced input: peripheral blood. These receptors were taken from a man older than 75 with acute or convalescent COVID-19.

The chain combines TRBV9 with TRBJ2-1, with TRBD2 matching over 14 bases. CDR3 size: 16 residues. Germline values: CDR1 SGDLS, CDR2 YYNGEE. The junction had 6 bases not matched to a gene; V was cut back by 4 bases and J by 6 bases. CDR3 region: CASSPTGTSGSNEQFF. The DNA for the CDR3 is TGTGCCAGCAGCCCCACCGGGACTAGCGGGAGCAATGAGCAGTTCTTC.

This rearrangement joins TRBV28 to TRBJ2-5, with 7 nucleotides matching TRBD2. CDR3 length: 15 residues. Germline V gives CDR1 MDHEN, CDR2 SYDVKM. Unmatched junction bases numbered 9, after V lost 4 bases and J lost 4 bases. Here the CDR3 reads CASSSPRGGIETQYF. Written as DNA, the CDR3 is TGTGCCAGCAGTTCCCCGCGGGGAGGGATAGAGACCCAGTACTTC.

This chain uses TRBV5-1 with TRBJ1-1, with D maybe TRBD1 (6 bases). The germline gives CDR1 SGHRS, CDR2 YFSETQ. The CDR3 has 13 amino acids. V lost 4 bases, J lost 10 bases, and 17 bases lay in between. The CDR3 bases are TGCGCCAGCAGCGGGACATACCTCAGCGGAGCTTTCTTT. It yields the protein CASSGTYLSGAFF.

The chain employs TRBV27 and TRBJ1-1, with TRBD1 matching 11 bases. This CDR3 spans 16 amino acids. The germline CDR1 and CDR2 sequences are MNHEY and SMNVEV (reference sequence). The ends lost 5 bases at V and 3 bases at J; junction bases unmatched: 8. CDR3 region: CASSPHPGQGDTEAFF. For the CDR3, the DNA is TGTGCCAGCAGTCCCCACCCGGGACAGGGGGACACTGAAGCTTTCTTT.

The chain has TRBV5-4 and TRBJ1-4, with 8 positions matching TRBD1. Per the germline V gene, CDR1 is SGHNT and CDR2 is YYREEE (reference sequence). The CDR3 has 15 residues. The junction had 3 bases not matched to a gene; V was cut back by 0 bases and J by 5 bases. CDR3 nucleotide sequence: TGTGCCAGCAGCTTGGACAGGGGGGGAAATGAAAAACTGTTTTTT. Amino acid sequence: CASSLDRGGNEKLFF.

The chain uses TRBV5-6 and TRBJ1-3, with D maybe TRBD1 (5 bases). The V gene lost 4 bases and the J gene lost 2 bases, with 10 bases spanning the gap. The length of the CDR3 is 14 residues. Looked up from germline, CDR1 is SGHDT and CDR2 is YYEEEE. The DNA of the CDR3 is TGTGCCAGCAGCCCTCAGGGTCCTGGAAACACCATATATTTT. Encoded protein: CASSPQGPGNTIYF.

The rearrangement joins TRBV3-1 (or the pseudogene TRBV3-2) to TRBJ1-1; the match to TRBD1 covers 8 bases. CDR1 and CDR2 from the germline V gene are LGHDT and YNNKEL (reference sequence). V was clipped by 3 bases and J by 7 bases; unmatched bases: 7. CDR3 length: 14 amino acids. The CDR3 spells CASSHSGTGFEAFF. DNA of the CDR3: TGTGCCAGCAGCCATTCCGGGACAGGTTTTGAAGCTTTCTTT.

This chain joins TRBV6-6 and TRBJ1-1; D gene ambiguous. Germline CDR1 reads MNHNY; CDR2 reads SVGAGI (reference sequence). The CDR3 runs to 13 residues. The V and J ends lost 5 bases and 1 base respectively, with 8 bases between them. Here the CDR3 reads CASSPTPNTEAFF. CDR3 nucleotide sequence: TGTGCCAGCAGTCCGACACCGAACACTGAAGCTTTCTTT.

The chain uses TRBV11-3 and TRBJ1-1; no reliable D call. Germline values: CDR1 SGHNT, CDR2 YENEEA. V lost 2 bases and J 4 bases, leaving 8 bases between the germline ends. CDR3 size: 13 residues. Here the CDR3 DNA reads TGTGCCAGCAGCTTACTTTCGGGCACTGAAGCTTTCTTT. Translation gives CASSLLSGTEAFF. Full variable domain (outside the CDR3, taken from reference TRBV11-3 and TRBJ1-1): EAGVVQSPRYKIIEKKQPVAFWCNPISGHNTLYWYLQNLGQGPELLIRYENEEAVDDSQLPKDRFSAERLKGVDSTLKIQPAELGDSAVYLCASSLLSGTEAFFGQGTRLTVV.

The J gene is TRBJ1-3, the V gene TRBV4-3, with D possibly being TRBD1 (6 bases). The CDR3 has 15 amino acids. Trimming cost V 2 bases and J 4 bases, with 12 bases left between them. Germline V lookup: CDR1 LGHNA, CDR2 YSLEER. CDR3 coding DNA: TGCGCCAGCAGCCAAACAGGGATCTCGGGAAACACCATATATTTT. The encoded protein is CASSQTGISGNTIYF.

For the CDR3, the DNA is TGCGCCAGCAGCTTGGGGGGGCGGGATGAGCAGTTCTTC. The encoded protein is CASSLGGRDEQFF. The chain has TRBV5-1 and TRBJ2-1; D possibly corresponds to TRBD1 (6 bases). The V and J ends lost 0 bases and 8 bases respectively, with 9 bases between them. CDR1 SGHRS and CDR2 YFSETQ come from the germline V gene. The CDR3 totals 13 residues.

The rearrangement uses TRBV9 and TRBJ2-1, with 10 bases that match TRBD2. Germline lookup yields CDR1 SGDLS and CDR2 YYNGEE. With 2 bases clipped from V and 10 bases from J, the junction kept 12 bases outside the gene matches. The CDR3 loop spans 16 amino acids. CDR3 sequence: CASSVRTSGSAWEQFF. In DNA, the CDR3 is TGTGCCAGCAGCGTCAGGACTAGCGGTTCTGCCTGGGAGCAGTTCTTC.

V gene TRBV27 combines with J gene TRBJ2-7; possibly TRBD2 for D (5 bases). The CDR3 runs to 13 residues. In germline, CDR1 is MNHEY, CDR2 SMNVEV (reference sequence). V shed 1 base and J shed 4 bases, with 8 bases lying between them. The DNA of the CDR3 is TGTGCCAGCAGTTTATTAGGGAGATACGAGCAGTACTTC. Its protein product is CASSLLGRYEQYF.

The chain has TRBV7-2 and TRBJ2-1, with TRBD1 matching over 9 bases. The ends lost 4 bases at V and 10 bases at J; junction bases unmatched: 14. Looked up from germline, CDR1 is SGHTA and CDR2 is FQGNSA. The CDR3 runs 16 residues. The CDR3 protein is CASSWTGVLRELEQFF. In DNA form, the CDR3 reads TGTGCCAGCAGCTGGACAGGGGTCCTTCGGGAATTAGAGCAGTTCTTC.

This clone appeared a few times. This chain's CDR3 is CASSLLWTGGGYTF. The CDR3 coding sequence is TGTGCCAGCAGTTTACTCTGGACAGGGGGAGGCTACACCTTC. The rearrangement joins TRBV28 to TRBJ1-2, with 10 positions matching TRBD1. The CDR3 has 14 residues. J lost 8 bases, V lost 2 bases, and 5 bases had no gene match. CDR1 and CDR2 from the germline V gene are MDHEN and SYDVKM.

The genes are TRBV10-3 and TRBJ1-2; 8 bases are shared with TRBD1. Unmatched junction bases numbered 8, after V lost 8 bases and J lost 3 bases. Germline V gene sequence: CDR1 ENHRY, CDR2 SYGVKD. The length of the CDR3 is 14 residues. Here the CDR3 reads CAIHGQGTYYGYTF. CDR3 DNA: TGTGCCATCCACGGACAGGGAACATACTATGGCTACACCTTC.

This clone occurred a few times. This chain uses TRBV15 with TRBJ1-1, with D uncertain. Germline values: CDR1 LNHNV, CDR2 YYDKDF (reference sequence). This CDR3 is 14 amino acids long. Trimming cost V 0 bases and J 10 bases, with 15 bases left between them. CDR3: CATSRDVGGARAFF. In DNA, the CDR3 is TGTGCCACCAGCAGAGATGTGGGAGGCGCGAGAGCTTTCTTT.

This chain connects TRBV2 to TRBJ2-1; D not certain. V was pared by 2 bases and J by 12 bases, with 8 bases between. The V gene's germline CDR1 is SNHLY and CDR2 FYNNEI. CDR3 length: 11 amino acids. CDR3 residues: CASSERFVQFF. The DNA of the CDR3 is TGTGCCAGCAGTGAACGGTTCGTGCAGTTCTTC.

The rearrangement joins TRBV19 to TRBJ2-5, with D possibly being TRBD2 (6 bases). The germline V gene has CDR1 LNHDA and CDR2 SQIVND (reference sequence). The germline V and J ends were trimmed by 2 bases and 5 bases, with 27 bases remaining between them. The CDR3 has 19 amino acids. CDR3 DNA sequence: TGTGCCAGTAGTATAAGTATAGCGAGGAGGGGACGGGCTGGTGAGACCCAGTACTTC. Protein: CASSISIARRGRAGETQYF.

J is TRBJ1-6 and V is TRBV3-1 (or the pseudogene TRBV3-2), with a weak D call TRBD1 (6 bases). The CDR3 has 17 amino acids. CDR1 and CDR2 from the germline V gene are LGHDT and YNNKEL (reference sequence). Trimming cost V 2 bases and J 8 bases, with 19 bases left between them. CDR3 sequence (DNA): TGTGCCAGCAGCCAATTAAGCCAGGGGCTAACCCATTCACCCCTCCACTTT. This codes for CASSQLSQGLTHSPLHF.

The chain employs TRBV27 and TRBJ2-1; TRBD2 matches 9 bases. The ends lost 6 bases at V and 15 bases at J; junction bases unmatched: 12. The CDR3 extends over 13 amino acids. The V gene's germline CDR1 is MNHEY and CDR2 SMNVEV (reference sequence). The CDR3 is CASRSGLAGVWFF. The CDR3 coding sequence is TGTGCCAGCAGGTCGGGACTAGCTGGGGTTTGGTTCTTC.

V usage is TRBV7-9 and J usage is TRBJ1-3; no definite D call. Trimming cost V 2 bases and J 4 bases, with 6 bases left between them. The CDR3 runs to 13 residues. CDR1 and CDR2 from the germline V gene are SEHNR and FQNEAQ (reference sequence). For the CDR3, the DNA is TGTGCCAGCAGCTTAAGCCAAGGAAACACCATATATTTT. Its protein is CASSLSQGNTIYF.

The gene calls are TRBV11-2 and TRBJ2-1; D not resolved. V was shortened by 2 bases and J by 0 bases, with 8 bases between the two germline ends. CDR3 length equals 15 residues. Germline values: CDR1 SGHAT, CDR2 FQNNGV. The CDR3 DNA follows: TGTGCCAGCAGCTTATCCCTGGCCTCCTACAATGAGCAGTTCTTC. This codes for CASSLSLASYNEQFF.

This chain connects TRBV10-3 to TRBJ1-1; maybe TRBD1 (6 bases). This CDR3 region has 14 residues. Trimming removed 2 bases from V and 1 base from J, with 8 bases in between. Germline V lookup: CDR1 ENHRY, CDR2 SYGVKD. In DNA, the CDR3 is TGTGCCATCAGTGAGCTACAGGGGAACACTGAAGCTTTCTTT. Its translation: CAISELQGNTEAFF.

The CDR3 nucleotides read TGTGCCAGCAGTTACGCAGGGATGGTTGAGAATCAGCCCCAGCATTTT. This translates into CASSYAGMVENQPQHF. The rearrangement links TRBV6-2 or TRBV6-3 to TRBJ1-5; D may be TRBD1 (5 bases). The V gene lost 2 bases and the J gene lost 4 bases, with 15 bases spanning the gap. The germline V gene encodes CDR1 MNHEY and CDR2 SVGEGT. This CDR3 has 16 amino acids.

The V and J genes are TRBV18 and TRBJ2-7, with 9 bases matching TRBD1. The J segment lost 1 base and the V segment lost 6 bases, leaving 7 bases of the junction unmatched. The CDR3 is made up of 15 amino acids. Germline-derived CDR1 and CDR2 are KGHSH and LQKENI. The CDR3 spells CASSISGTGSYEQYF. For the CDR3, the DNA is TGTGCCAGCTCGATCTCCGGGACAGGGTCCTACGAGCAGTACTTC.

This clone appeared a few times. The chain recombines TRBV7-2 with TRBJ2-5, with TRBD2 matching 7 bases. The ends lost 5 bases at V and 5 bases at J; junction bases unmatched: 11. CDR1 SGHTA and CDR2 FQGNSA come from the germline V gene. There are 15 residues in the CDR3. CDR3 sequence: CASSPGLTLRETQYF. CDR3 DNA: TGTGCCAGCAGCCCGGGACTAACCCTCCGGGAGACCCAGTACTTC.

This clone was detected only once. Other nucleotide sequences from this sample produce the same CDR3. The rearrangement joins TRBV10-3 to TRBJ2-2; 7 positions match TRBD1. Germline assignment: CDR1 ENHRY and CDR2 SYGVKD. V dropped 0 bases and J dropped 5; count of bases not matched to a gene: 6. CDR3 length: 16 amino acids. The CDR3 bases are TGTGCCATCAGTGAGTCAAGAGGCAGGGGGACCGGGGAGCTGTTTTTT. Protein product: CAISESRGRGTGELFF.

The V call is TRBV7-9, the J call TRBJ1-2; TRBD1 agrees at 8 bases. The CDR3 covers 14 residues. Germline V CDR1 and CDR2: SEHNR, FQNEAQ (reference sequence). J lost 7 bases, V lost 3 bases, and 7 bases had no gene match. CDR3: CASSFPGQGVGYTF. As DNA, the CDR3 is TGTGCCAGCAGCTTCCCCGGACAGGGAGTTGGCTACACCTTC.